One and the same sample provided the 10 T cell receptor beta chains below, sequenced in a study of tumor-infiltrating lymphocytes in primary liver carcinoma. Alongside blood RNA obtained from unsorted whole blood, germline DNA was also extracted. The researchers produced TCR beta cDNA from around 500 ng total RNA with a constant-region primer. Researchers made the TCR beta libraries by running three nested multiplex PCR rounds with slightly modified ARM-PCR. PCR rounds one and two used TRBV1-TRBV30 forward primers with a C-beta reverse primer for 10 cycles each. TCRdb re-called the multiplex PCR reads with MiXCR, one entry per CDR3 protein. The sample includes approximately 330,000 distinct CDR3 sequences, almost 65% of them seen just once. Sequencing input: peripheral blood. Source of these receptors: a middle-aged man with primary liver carcinoma and hepatitis B virus infection.

This clonotype was recorded many times. This chain links TRBV11-2 with TRBJ1-6; 9 nucleotides agree with TRBD1. From germline, CDR1 is SGHAT and CDR2 FQNNGV. The CDR3 has 15 residues. The V gene end was trimmed by 0 bases and the J gene end by 11 bases; junction bases not matched to a gene: 5. The CDR3 region is CASSLEGTGYTPLHF. CDR3 DNA: TGTGCCAGCAGCTTAGAGGGGACAGGGTATACACCCCTCCACTTT. Looking up the rest from reference TRBV11-2 and TRBJ1-6 gives the full variable domain: EAGVAQSPRYKIIEKRQSVAFWCNPISGHATLYWYQQILGQGPKLLIQFQNNGVVDDSQLPKDRFSAERLKGVDSTLKIQPAKLEDSAVYLCASSLEGTGYTPLHFGNGTRLTVT.

Regarding this clonotype: A read error may explain this, as a much larger clone is one base away. This chain connects TRBV6-1 to TRBJ2-1; 9 bases align to TRBD2. CDR3 length: 15 residues. The germline V gene has CDR1 MNHNS and CDR2 SASEGT. The CDR3: CASRVLSGRRNDQFF. CDR3 nucleotide sequence: TGTGCCAGCAGGGTACTTAGCGGGAGAAGGAATGATCAGTTCTTC.

A note on this clonotype: This sequence may be a read error, since a much larger clone differs from it by one base. The J gene is TRBJ2-5, the V gene TRBV10-3, with 8 bases fitting TRBD2. The CDR3 length is 14 residues. V dropped 8 bases and J dropped 4; count of bases not matched to a gene: 9. Germline V gives CDR1 ENHRY, CDR2 SYGVKD. The CDR3 DNA sequence: TGTGCCATCGGGGCGGGAGGCCATGTAGAGACCCAGTACTTC. This translates into CAIGAGGHVETQYF.

This clonotype was recorded at least ten times. The V gene is TRBV10-2, the J gene TRBJ1-2; no firm D call. Trimming stripped 8 bases from V and 0 bases from J, with 10 bases between. Germline loops: CDR1 WSHSY, CDR2 SAAADI. The CDR3 is 13 amino acids. The DNA for the CDR3 is TGCGCCAGCCAACAGACCACTAACTATGGCTACACCTTC. Its protein product is CASQQTTNYGYTF.

In this sample, this clonotype turned up many times. The rearrangement links TRBV6-5 to TRBJ1-5; TRBD1 is a possible D gene (5 bases). This CDR3 region has 11 residues. V was shortened by 10 bases and J by 9 bases, with 13 bases between the two germline ends. In germline, CDR1 is MNHEY, CDR2 SVGAGI. CDR3 sequence: CANDSPLPQHF. For the CDR3, the DNA is TGTGCCAACGACAGTCCTTTGCCCCAGCATTTT.

Points on this clonotype: Since a much larger clone is just one base distant, this may be a read error. V gene TRBV6-5 combines with J gene TRBJ2-3; tentative D call: TRBD2 (5 bases). Per the germline V gene, CDR1 is MNHEY and CDR2 is SVGAGI. The CDR3 extends over 14 amino acids. CDR3 coding DNA: TGTGCCAGCAGCTTAAATCCTAGCACAGATATGCAGTATTTT. This translates into CASSLNPSTDMQYF.

This clonotype was picked up a small number of times. The chain links TRBV6-1 to TRBJ1-1; D may be TRBD1 (6 bases). CDR1 and CDR2 (germline): MNHNS, SASEGT. With 5 bases removed from V and 0 bases from J, the gap between germline ends came to 10 bases. The CDR3 loop spans 14 amino acids. The CDR3 here is CASSTGPMNTEAFF. DNA of the CDR3: TGTGCCAGCAGTACAGGGCCCATGAACACTGAAGCTTTCTTT.

The chain uses TRBV11-2 and TRBJ2-3; a weak D match, TRBD1 (5 bases). The germline V and J ends were trimmed by 2 bases and 7 bases, with 16 bases remaining between them. The CDR3 sequence is 15 residues long. Germline V gives CDR1 SGHAT, CDR2 FQNNGV. This CDR3 is CASSLSDSITNTQYF. DNA for the CDR3: TGTGCCAGCAGCTTATCCGACAGCATCACTAATACGCAGTATTTT.

On this clonotype itself: This sequence may be a read error, since a much larger clone differs from it by one base. This chain joins TRBV6-6 and TRBJ2-5; TRBD2 aligns across 14 bases. CDR1 and CDR2 (germline): MNHNY, SVGAGI (reference sequence). The CDR3 loop spans 18 amino acids. DNA of the CDR3: TGTGCCACCAGAGGGACTAGCGGGAGTGAATGGTACCATGAGACCCAGTACTTC. Its translation: CATRGTSGSEWYHETQYF.

This clonotype was observed at least ten times. The chain combines TRBV6-5 with TRBJ2-1, with D possibly being TRBD2 (7 bases). V was shortened by 10 bases and J by 4 bases, with 20 bases between the two germline ends. The CDR3 is 15 amino acids. Germline V gene lookup returns CDR1 MNHEY and CDR2 SVGAGI. CDR3 protein: CATHLGGTLYNEQFF. Here the CDR3 DNA reads TGTGCCACCCACCTGGGGGGGACACTATACAATGAGCAGTTCTTC.